This T cell receptor (beta chain) stems from a study of shared clonotypes between healthy human individuals. General study points: Naive subsets generally had larger estimated richness than memory subsets. Only blood samples were collected, and tissue repertoires likely differ.

TCRdb's copy holds only in-frame clones and misses some; the assay was immunoSEQ multiplex PCR. The sample records approximately 1.4 million clones, nearly 99% being singletons. The table lists this clone with a count of one. Its cognate antigen is unknown. V was pared by 2 bases and J by 7 bases, with 7 bases of the junction left unmatched. Germline V gene sequence: CDR1 KGHSH, CDR2 LQKENI. The length of the CDR3 is 14 residues. There were no recent acute infections or vaccinations among the donors, who were healthy HIV-negative adults. The source is a man between 25 and 39 years old in good health. Input material: naive CD4+ T cells sorted from blood. Subset given: CD45RA+ positively selected. The chain is built from TRBV18 and TRBJ1-2, with 7 bases that match TRBD1. The CDR3 region has the DNA TGTGCCAGCTCACCAAAGACAGGGCGGAGTGGCTACACCTTC. It yields the protein CASSPKTGRSGYTF.